The T cell receptor (beta chain) under discussion was sequenced for a study of T cells in Graves' hyperthyroidism and ophthalmopathy. Study conclusions and caveats: A 13 V-J model separated ophthalmopathy from stable hyperthyroidism.

From RNA transcripts, TCR beta CDR3 regions were amplified. RT-PCR in the first round (using the HTBI primer set) targeted the TCR CDR3. TCRdb called the multiplex PCR reads again in MiXCR, with one record for every CDR3 protein. The table shows hundreds of thousands of distinct CDR3 sequences, with 15% to 18% occurring only once. This clonotype was counted a few times. The antigen is not known. There are 13 residues in the CDR3. CDR1 and CDR2 from the germline V gene are MNHEY and SMNVEV (reference sequence). V lost 3 bases and J 7 bases, leaving 9 bases between the germline ends. The chain links TRBV27 to TRBJ2-2, with a weak D call TRBD2 (6 bases). Source material: blood. The clonotype comes from a woman between 18 and 29 years old with Graves' hyperthyroidism. The CDR3 region has the DNA TGTGCCAGCAGTTTTGGCGGGGACGGGGAGCTGTTTTTT. This translates into CASSFGGDGELFF.